The 16 T cell receptor beta chains below come from one sample, sequenced in a study of T cell responses to AZD1222 COVID-19 vaccine. TCRdb's copy holds only in-frame clones and misses some; the assay was immunoSEQ multiplex PCR. The sample has roughly 180,000 clones, approximately 89% seen once. Source: peripheral blood, taken 28 days after the second AZD1222 dose. Receptor source: an adult who received the AZD1222 COVID-19 vaccine.

V and J are TRBV29-1 and TRBJ2-7; TRBD1 or TRBD2 may be the D gene (5 bases each). V lost 4 bases to trimming and J lost 0 bases, with 10 bases between them. The CDR3 contains 13 residues. Germline V lookup: CDR1 SQVTM, CDR2 ANQGSEA. CDR3 protein: CSVGGKLSYEQYF. CDR3 DNA: TGCAGCGTTGGGGGGAAACTCTCCTACGAGCAGTACTTC.

Only one count was recorded for this clone. V usage is TRBV7-9 and J usage is TRBJ2-2; D remains unclear. Per germline, CDR1 SEHNR and CDR2 FQNEAQ (reference sequence). This CDR3 is built from 11 residues. V dropped 8 bases and J dropped 5 bases, with 6 bases sitting between them. CDR3 residues: CASGYTGELFF. The DNA for the CDR3 is TGTGCCAGCGGATATACCGGGGAGCTGTTTTTT. The whole variable domain, remainder taken from reference TRBV7-9 and TRBJ2-2, is DTGVSQNPRHKITKRGQNVTFRCDPISEHNRLYWYRQTLGQGPEFLTYFQNEAQLEKSRLLSDRFSAERPKGSFSTLEIQRTEQGDSAMYLCASGYTGELFFGEGSRLTVL.

This clone was detected only a few times. The chain joins TRBV5-1 to TRBJ1-3, with 8 bases aligning to TRBD1. The junction had 11 bases not matched to a gene; V was cut back by 4 bases and J by 2 bases. In germline, CDR1 is SGHRS, CDR2 YFSETQ. This CDR3 has 17 residues. The CDR3 reads CASSPIQGGLTGNTIYF. The CDR3 bases are TGCGCCAGCAGCCCTATACAGGGGGGACTAACTGGAAACACCATATATTTT.

V usage is TRBV2 and J usage is TRBJ2-1; 8 nucleotides agree with TRBD2. The CDR3 is 17 amino acids. Germline V CDR1 and CDR2: SNHLY, FYNNEI. Trimming removed 0 bases from V and 10 bases from J; junction bases left unmatched: 14. CDR3 region: CASSEALLPSGLGEQFF. The CDR3 coding sequence is TGTGCCAGCAGTGAAGCGCTTCTGCCTAGCGGGTTAGGGGAGCAGTTCTTC.

This sequence joins TRBV5-5 and TRBJ2-5; D is unclear. The germline V gene has CDR1 SGHKS and CDR2 YYEKEE (reference sequence). The CDR3 spans 14 residues. V was cut by 3 bases and J by 0 bases, with 9 bases left in between. Here the CDR3 DNA reads TGTGCCAGCAGCTCAGACTTTTACCAAGAGACCCAGTACTTC. Its translation is CASSSDFYQETQYF.

This clone was recorded a few times. This chain connects TRBV6-5 to TRBJ1-3; 7 bases fit TRBD1. J was trimmed by 0 bases and V by 2 bases; bases with no gene match: 4. This CDR3 is 16 amino acids long. Germline CDR1 reads MNHEY; CDR2 reads SVGAGI. The CDR3 sequence is CASSYTTGTSGNTIYF. The CDR3, as DNA: TGTGCCAGCAGTTACACGACAGGGACCTCTGGAAACACCATATATTTT.

The chain employs TRBV5-1 and TRBJ1-5; 7 nucleotides align to TRBD1. The CDR3 runs to 17 residues. Per the germline V gene, CDR1 is SGHRS and CDR2 is YFSETQ. V gave up 0 bases and J gave up 4 bases; unmatched junction bases: 10. For the CDR3, the DNA is TGCGCCAGCAGCTTGGGAGTAGTAGGGGGCAGGAATCAGCCCCAGCATTTT. As protein: CASSLGVVGGRNQPQHF.

CDR3 in amino acids: CASSTGFGELFF. In DNA form, the CDR3 reads TGTGCCAGCAGTACGGGTTTCGGGGAGCTGTTTTTT. The chain is built from TRBV6-5 and TRBJ2-2; no reliable D call. V lost 5 bases and J lost 7, with 8 bases in between. This CDR3 is 12 amino acids long. Germline loops: CDR1 MNHEY, CDR2 SVGAGI.

The CDR3, as DNA: TGTGCCAGCACCCTAACAGGGGGCGCGGATGGCTACACCTTC. Translation: CASTLTGGADGYTF. The chain recombines TRBV2 with TRBJ1-2; TRBD1 matches 9 bases. The germline gives CDR1 SNHLY, CDR2 FYNNEI. The CDR3 consists of 14 residues. Germline trimming cut 7 bases from V and 6 bases from J; bases unmatched to any gene: 9. The variable domain in full, completed from reference TRBV2 and TRBJ1-2, reads EPEVTQTPSHQVTQMGQEVILRCVPISNHLYFYWYRQILGQKVEFLVSFYNNEISEKSEIFDDQFSVERPDGSNFTLKIRSTKLEDSAMYFCASTLTGGADGYTFGSGTRLTVV.

The chain carries TRBV12-3 or TRBV12-4 and TRBJ1-5; TRBD1 might be the D (5 bases). The CDR3 totals 13 residues. V was pared by 6 bases and J by 7 bases, with 13 bases between. The CDR3 DNA reads TGTGCCAGCAGCCGTGGGGGGGAACAGCCCCAGCATTTT. Residues: CASSRGGEQPQHF.

The chain uses TRBV29-1 and TRBJ2-3, with 10 bases that match TRBD1. CDR1 is SQVTM and CDR2 is ANQGSEA in the germline V gene. V shed 4 bases, J shed 4 bases, and the junction held 5 bases outside the gene matches. The CDR3 has 14 residues. The CDR3 nucleotides read TGCAGCGTTGGACAGGGGGCTGGAGCAGATACGCAGTATTTT. It codes for CSVGQGAGADTQYF.

The chain carries TRBV4-2 and TRBJ1-2; 9 bases fit TRBD1. Germline V CDR1 and CDR2: LGHNA, YNFKEQ. CDR3 length: 15 residues. J gave up 6 bases and V 6 bases, and 11 bases lay outside the gene matches. The CDR3 DNA reads as TGTGCCAGCAGGCTTTCCGGGACAGGGATGGATGGCTACACCTTC. Amino acid sequence: CASRLSGTGMDGYTF.

The gene calls are TRBV6-2 or TRBV6-3 and TRBJ1-4; D is uncertain. In germline, CDR1 is MNHEY, CDR2 SVGEGT. Trimming pared 5 bases from V and 10 bases from J, leaving 20 bases between. The length of the CDR3 is 15 residues. The CDR3 nucleotides are TGTGCCAGCAGTGCCCGCGGAGTTCAATACGGAAAACTGTTTTTT. Its translation: CASSARGVQYGKLFF.

The chain employs TRBV6-5 and TRBJ2-1, with D perhaps TRBD2 (5 bases). Germline-derived CDR1 and CDR2 are MNHEY and SVGAGI. V dropped 5 bases and J dropped 7 bases, with 18 bases sitting between them. This CDR3 spans 15 amino acids. The CDR3 sequence is CASSPVGFRTNEQFF. The CDR3 DNA sequence: TGTGCCAGCAGTCCGGTGGGTTTTAGGACTAATGAGCAGTTCTTC.

The chain is built from TRBV5-5 and TRBJ1-2; no clear D gene. V was cut by 3 bases and J by 3 bases, with 9 bases left in between. The CDR3 loop spans 13 amino acids. Germline CDR1 is SGHKS and CDR2 is YYEKEE (reference sequence). CDR3 sequence: CASSSDGDYGYTF. The CDR3, as DNA: TGTGCCAGCAGCTCGGACGGGGACTATGGCTACACCTTC. Looking up the rest from reference TRBV5-5 and TRBJ1-2 gives the full variable domain: DAGVTQSPTHLIKTRGQQVTLRCSPISGHKSVSWYQQVLGQGPQFIFQYYEKEERGRGNFPDRFSARQFPNYSSELNVNALLLGDSALYLCASSSDGDYGYTFGSGTRLTVV.

This chain links TRBV27 with TRBJ1-2; weak D call: TRBD1 (6 bases). The ends were cut back, 8 bases at V and 8 bases at J, with 15 bases in the middle. The germline gives CDR1 MNHEY, CDR2 SMNVEV (reference sequence). The length of the CDR3 is 12 residues. CDR3 DNA: TGTGCCAGCCGCTCAGGGGCGCTGGGCTACACCTTC. It encodes CASRSGALGYTF.